The clone carrying this T cell receptor beta chain was observed a few times. Its antigen remains unknown. The same CDR3 arises from other DNA sequences in this sample as well. The source of the sample is a study of somatic mutations in cytotoxic T cells in rheumatoid arthritis. About the research overall: Certain V beta antibody-stained T-cell populations, V beta1+ cells sequenced for TCRB among them, were flow-sorted to nearly 100% purity. Overall study results and limits: An increase in CD8+ clonality with age was seen in rheumatoid arthritis patients but not in healthy controls.

Profiling relied on immunoSEQ multiplex PCR, and the TCRdb table lists in-frame clones only, not all of them. Found here are about 2,600 clones, around 83% of them singletons; the top ten hold under 65%. The sample comprised CD8+ T cells sorted from blood. The clonotype originates from a man aged 55 to 70 with rheumatoid arthritis.

CDR3 loop: CASSLSGTGHSPLHF. In DNA, the CDR3 is TGTGCCAGCAGTTTATCCGGGACAGGGCATTCACCCCTCCACTTT. V and J are TRBV27 and TRBJ1-6, with TRBD1 identical over 9 bases. Trimming took 0 bases from V and 8 from J; bases not matched to a gene: 2. The CDR3 is 15 amino acids. Germline V gene lookup returns CDR1 MNHEY and CDR2 SMNVEV (reference sequence).